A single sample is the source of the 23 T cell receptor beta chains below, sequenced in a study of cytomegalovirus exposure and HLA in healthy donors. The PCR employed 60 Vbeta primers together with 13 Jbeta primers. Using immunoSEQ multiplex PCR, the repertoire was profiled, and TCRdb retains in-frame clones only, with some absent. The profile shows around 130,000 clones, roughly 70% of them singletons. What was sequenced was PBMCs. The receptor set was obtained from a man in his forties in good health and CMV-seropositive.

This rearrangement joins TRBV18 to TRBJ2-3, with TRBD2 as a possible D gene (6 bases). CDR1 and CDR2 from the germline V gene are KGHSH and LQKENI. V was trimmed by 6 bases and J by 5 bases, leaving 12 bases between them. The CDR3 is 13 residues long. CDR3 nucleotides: TGTGCCAGCTCCCAACTAGCTAAAGATACGCAGTATTTT. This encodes CASSQLAKDTQYF.

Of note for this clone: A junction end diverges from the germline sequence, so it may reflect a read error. CDR3 sequence: CASSLNGLAGVAETQYF. As DNA, the CDR3 is TGTGCTAGCAGCTTAAACGGACTAGCGGGAGTGGCAGAGACCCAGTACTTC. The chain uses TRBV7-7 and TRBJ2-5, with 13 bases that match TRBD2. Per germline, CDR1 SSHAT and CDR2 FNYEAQ (reference sequence). This CDR3 contains 17 residues.

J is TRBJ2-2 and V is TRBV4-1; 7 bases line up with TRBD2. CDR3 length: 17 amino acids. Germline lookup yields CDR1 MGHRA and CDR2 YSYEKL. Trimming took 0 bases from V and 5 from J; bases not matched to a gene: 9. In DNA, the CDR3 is TGCGCCAGCAGCCAAGATCTTGGGAGGGCGAGGACCGGGGAGCTGTTTTTT. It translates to CASSQDLGRARTGELFF.

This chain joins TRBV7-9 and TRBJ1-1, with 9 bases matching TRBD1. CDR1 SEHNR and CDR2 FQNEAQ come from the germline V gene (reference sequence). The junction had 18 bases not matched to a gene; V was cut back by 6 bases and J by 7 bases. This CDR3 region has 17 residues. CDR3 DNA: TGTGCCAGCAGTCTAGTGAGGGGACAGGGAGGATCCGATGAAGCTTTCTTT. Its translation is CASSLVRGQGGSDEAFF. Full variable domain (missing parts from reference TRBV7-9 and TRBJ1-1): DTGVSQNPRHKITKRGQNVTFRCDPISEHNRLYWYRQTLGQGPEFLTYFQNEAQLEKSRLLSDRFSAERPKGSFSTLEIQRTEQGDSAMYLCASSLVRGQGGSDEAFFGQGTRLTVV.

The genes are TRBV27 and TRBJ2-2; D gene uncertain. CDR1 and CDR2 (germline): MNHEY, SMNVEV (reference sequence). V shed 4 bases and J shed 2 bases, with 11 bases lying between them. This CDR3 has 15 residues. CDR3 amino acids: CASSSWSQNTGELFF. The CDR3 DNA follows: TGTGCCAGCAGTTCATGGTCACAAAACACCGGGGAGCTGTTTTTT.

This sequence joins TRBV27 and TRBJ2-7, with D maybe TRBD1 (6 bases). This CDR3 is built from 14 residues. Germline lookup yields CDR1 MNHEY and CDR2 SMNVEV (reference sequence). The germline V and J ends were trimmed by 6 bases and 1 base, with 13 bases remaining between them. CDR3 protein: CASRLRDTSYEQYF. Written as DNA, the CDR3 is TGTGCCAGCAGGCTCCGGGACACTTCCTACGAGCAGTACTTC.

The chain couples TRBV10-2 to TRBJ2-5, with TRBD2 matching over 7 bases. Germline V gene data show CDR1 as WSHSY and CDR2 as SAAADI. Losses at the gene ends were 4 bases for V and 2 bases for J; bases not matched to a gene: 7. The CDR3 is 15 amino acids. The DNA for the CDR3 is TGCGCCAGCAGTGGAGAGGGAGGGAGGCAAGAGACCCAGTACTTC. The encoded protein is CASSGEGGRQETQYF.

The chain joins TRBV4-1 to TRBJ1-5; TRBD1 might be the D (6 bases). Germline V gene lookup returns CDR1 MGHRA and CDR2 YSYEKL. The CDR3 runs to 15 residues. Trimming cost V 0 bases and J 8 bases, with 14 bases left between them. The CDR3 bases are TGCGCCAGCAGCCAAGATCCGACAGGCGAAAAGCCCCAGCATTTT. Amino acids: CASSQDPTGEKPQHF.

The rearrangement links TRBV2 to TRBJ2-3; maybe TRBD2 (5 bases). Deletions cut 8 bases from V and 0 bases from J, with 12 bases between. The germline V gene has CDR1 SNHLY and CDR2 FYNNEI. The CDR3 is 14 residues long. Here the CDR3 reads CASGSERSTDTQYF. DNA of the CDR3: TGTGCCAGCGGAAGCGAGCGGAGCACAGATACGCAGTATTTT.

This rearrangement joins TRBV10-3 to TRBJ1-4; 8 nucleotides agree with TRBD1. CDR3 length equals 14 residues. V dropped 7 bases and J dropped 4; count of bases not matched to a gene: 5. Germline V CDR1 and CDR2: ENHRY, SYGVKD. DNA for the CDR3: TGTGCCATCAAAGGGACAGGCTTTAATGAAAAACTGTTTTTT. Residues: CAIKGTGFNEKLFF.

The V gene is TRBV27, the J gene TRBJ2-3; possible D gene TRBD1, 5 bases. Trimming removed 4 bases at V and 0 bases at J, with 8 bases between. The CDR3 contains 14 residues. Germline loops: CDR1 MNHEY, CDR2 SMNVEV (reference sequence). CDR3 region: CASSWAGSTDTQYF. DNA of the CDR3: TGTGCCAGCAGTTGGGCAGGGAGCACAGATACGCAGTATTTT.

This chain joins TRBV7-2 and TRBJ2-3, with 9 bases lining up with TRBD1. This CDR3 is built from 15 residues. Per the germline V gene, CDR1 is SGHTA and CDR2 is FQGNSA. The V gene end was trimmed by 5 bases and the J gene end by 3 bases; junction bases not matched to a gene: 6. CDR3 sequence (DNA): TGTGCCAGCAGCGCAAGACAGGGGGTGACAGATACGCAGTATTTT. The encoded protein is CASSARQGVTDTQYF. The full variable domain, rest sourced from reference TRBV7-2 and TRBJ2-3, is GAGVSQSPSNKVTEKGKDVELRCDPISGHTALYWYRQSLGQGLEFLIYFQGNSAPDKSGLPSDRFSAERTGGSVSTLTIQRTQQEDSAVYLCASSARQGVTDTQYFGPGTRLTVL.

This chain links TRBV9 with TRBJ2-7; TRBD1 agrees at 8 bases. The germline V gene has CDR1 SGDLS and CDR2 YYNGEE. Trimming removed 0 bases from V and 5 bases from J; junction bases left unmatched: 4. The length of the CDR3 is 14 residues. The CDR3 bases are TGTGCCAGCAGCGTAGCCTTGGACAGGGACGAGCAGTACTTC. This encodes CASSVALDRDEQYF. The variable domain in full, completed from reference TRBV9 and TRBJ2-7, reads DSGVTQTPKHLITATGQRVTLRCSPRSGDLSVYWYQQSLDQGLQFLIQYYNGEERAKGNILERFSAQQFPDLHSELNLSSLELGDSALYFCASSVALDRDEQYFGPGTRLTVT.

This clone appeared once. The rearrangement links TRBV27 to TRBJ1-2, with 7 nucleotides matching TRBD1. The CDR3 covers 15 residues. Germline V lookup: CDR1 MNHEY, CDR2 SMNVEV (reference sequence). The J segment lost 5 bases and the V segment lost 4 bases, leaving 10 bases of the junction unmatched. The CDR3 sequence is CASSSTGDRLYGYTF. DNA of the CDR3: TGTGCCAGCAGTTCAACAGGGGACAGACTTTATGGCTACACCTTC.

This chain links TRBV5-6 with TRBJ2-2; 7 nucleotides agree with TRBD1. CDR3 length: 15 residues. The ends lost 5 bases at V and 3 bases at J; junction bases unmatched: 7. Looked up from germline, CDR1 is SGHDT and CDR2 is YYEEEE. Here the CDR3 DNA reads TGTGCCAGCAGAGTCGTTCAGGGGGACACCGGGGAGCTGTTTTTT. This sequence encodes CASRVVQGDTGELFF. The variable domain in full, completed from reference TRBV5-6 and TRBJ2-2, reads DAGVTQSPTHLIKTRGQQVTLRCSPKSGHDTVSWYQQALGQGPQFIFQYYEEEERQRGNFPDRFSGHQFPNYSSELNVNALLLGDSALYLCASRVVQGDTGELFFGEGSRLTVL.

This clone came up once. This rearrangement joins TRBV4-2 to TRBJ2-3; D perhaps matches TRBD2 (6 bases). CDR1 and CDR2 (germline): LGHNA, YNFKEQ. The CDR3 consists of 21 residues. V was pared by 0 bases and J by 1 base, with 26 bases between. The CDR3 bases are TGTGCCAGCAGCCAAGATCGGGCTAGCGCCCCGGTCCGTTGGGGCACAGATACGCAGTATTTT. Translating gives CASSQDRASAPVRWGTDTQYF.

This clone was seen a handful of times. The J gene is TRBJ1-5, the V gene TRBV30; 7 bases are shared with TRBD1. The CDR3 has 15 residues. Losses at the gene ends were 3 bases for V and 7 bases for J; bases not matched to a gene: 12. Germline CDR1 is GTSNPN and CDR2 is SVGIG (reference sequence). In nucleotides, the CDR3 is TGTGCCTGGAGATCTCCAGGGGGGCTGGGGCAGCCCCAGCATTTT. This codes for CAWRSPGGLGQPQHF.

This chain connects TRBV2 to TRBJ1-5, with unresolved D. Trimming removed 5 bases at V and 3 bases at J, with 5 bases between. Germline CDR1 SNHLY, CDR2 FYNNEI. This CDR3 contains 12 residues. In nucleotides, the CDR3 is TGTGCCAGCAGTTACAACAATCAGCCCCAGCATTTT. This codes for CASSYNNQPQHF.

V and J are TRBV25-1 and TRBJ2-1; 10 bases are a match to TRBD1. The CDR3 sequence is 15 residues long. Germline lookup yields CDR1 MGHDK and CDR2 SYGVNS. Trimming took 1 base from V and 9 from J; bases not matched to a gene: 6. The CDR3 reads CASSEFGTGDPEQFF. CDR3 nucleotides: TGTGCCAGCAGTGAATTTGGGACAGGGGACCCTGAGCAGTTCTTC.

The CDR3 here is CASSDRTSGSTGELFF. CDR3 nucleotide sequence: TGTGCCAGCAGCGACCGGACTAGCGGGAGTACCGGGGAGCTGTTTTTT. The chain links TRBV9 to TRBJ2-2, with TRBD2 matching 13 bases. The junction had 4 bases not matched to a gene; V was cut back by 3 bases and J by 5 bases. CDR1 SGDLS and CDR2 YYNGEE come from the germline V gene. This CDR3 contains 16 residues.

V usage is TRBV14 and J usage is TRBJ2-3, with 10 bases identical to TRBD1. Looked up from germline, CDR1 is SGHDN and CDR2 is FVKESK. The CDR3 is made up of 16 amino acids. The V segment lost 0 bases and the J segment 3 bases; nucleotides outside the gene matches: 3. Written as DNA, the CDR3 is TGTGCCAGCAGCCAAGATTGGACAGGGGGTACAGATACGCAGTATTTT. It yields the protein CASSQDWTGGTDTQYF. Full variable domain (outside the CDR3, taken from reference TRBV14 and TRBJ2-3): EAGVTQFPSHSVIEKGQTVTLRCDPISGHDNLYWYRRVMGKEIKFLLHFVKESKQDESGMPNNRFLAERTGGTYSTLKVQPAELEDSGVYFCASSQDWTGGTDTQYFGPGTRLTVL.

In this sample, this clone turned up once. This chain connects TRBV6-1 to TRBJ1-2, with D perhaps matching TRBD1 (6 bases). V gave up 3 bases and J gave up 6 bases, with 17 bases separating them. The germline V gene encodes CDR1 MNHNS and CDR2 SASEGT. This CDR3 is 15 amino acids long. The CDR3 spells CASSDRGSRFDGYTF. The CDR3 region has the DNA TGTGCCAGCAGTGACAGGGGCAGTAGATTCGATGGCTACACCTTC.

The CDR3 region has the DNA TGTGCCAGCAGCTCCGGGACAGGGGTACTCAATGAGCAGTTCTTC. It codes for CASSSGTGVLNEQFF. This sequence joins TRBV5-6 and TRBJ2-1, with TRBD1 identical over 10 bases. The CDR3 has 15 amino acids. Looked up from germline, CDR1 is SGHDT and CDR2 is YYEEEE. V lost 3 bases to trimming and J lost 6 bases; unmatched junction nucleotides: 6.